The clone carrying this T cell receptor beta chain was observed once. This is likely an artifact of a read error, given a far larger clone one base away. iRepertoire HTBI primers and Arm-PCR of CDR3 regions built TCR beta libraries. TCRdb itself ran the multiplex PCR reads through MiXCR, one entry per CDR3 protein. Of some 250,000 distinct CDR3 sequences in the sample, around 19% were seen once. The data are from a study of regulatory T cells in long-lasting Graves disease. Across the study: Newly diagnosed Graves' patients took antithyroid drugs under 3 months.

Time point noted: newly diagnosed GD, antithyroid drugs for less than 3 months. Following extraction of RNA from PBMCs, that RNA was used to make the TCR library. Diagnosing Graves' disease relied on the American Thyroid Association guidelines. The sequencing used peripheral blood mononuclear cells (PBMCs), collected at new diagnosis, from a patient treated with antithyroid drugs. The receptor's source is a female donor with Graves disease.

CDR3 nucleotides: TGTGCCAGCAACCTAGCGGGAGGGCCTATCAATGAGCAGTTCTTC. Encoded protein: CASNLAGGPINEQFF. V is TRBV11-3 and J is TRBJ2-1, with 12 bases aligning to TRBD2. Germline CDR1 and CDR2: SGHNT and YENEEA. CDR3 length: 15 residues. V was pared by 7 bases and J by 6 bases, with 7 bases of the junction left unmatched.